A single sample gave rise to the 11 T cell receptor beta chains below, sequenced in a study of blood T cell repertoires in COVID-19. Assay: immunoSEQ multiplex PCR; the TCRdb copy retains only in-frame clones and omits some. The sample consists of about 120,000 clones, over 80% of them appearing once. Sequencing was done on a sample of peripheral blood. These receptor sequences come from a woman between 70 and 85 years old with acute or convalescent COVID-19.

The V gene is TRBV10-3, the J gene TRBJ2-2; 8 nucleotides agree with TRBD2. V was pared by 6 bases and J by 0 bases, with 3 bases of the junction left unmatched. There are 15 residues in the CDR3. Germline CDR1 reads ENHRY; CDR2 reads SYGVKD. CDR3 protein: CAIRLSGANTGELFF. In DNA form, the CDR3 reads TGTGCCATCAGACTTAGCGGGGCGAACACCGGGGAGCTGTTTTTT.

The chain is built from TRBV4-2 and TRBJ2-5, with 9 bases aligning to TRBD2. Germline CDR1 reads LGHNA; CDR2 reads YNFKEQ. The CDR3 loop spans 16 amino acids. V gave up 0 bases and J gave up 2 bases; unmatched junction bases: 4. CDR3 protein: CASSQDGSGGQETQYF. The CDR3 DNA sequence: TGTGCCAGCAGCCAAGACGGTAGCGGGGGTCAAGAGACCCAGTACTTC.

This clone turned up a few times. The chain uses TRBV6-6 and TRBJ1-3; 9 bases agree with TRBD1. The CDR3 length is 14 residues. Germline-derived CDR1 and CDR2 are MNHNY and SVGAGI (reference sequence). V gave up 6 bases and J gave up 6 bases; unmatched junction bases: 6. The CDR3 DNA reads TGTGCCAGCAGACAGACAGGGGGAGAAAACACCATATATTTT. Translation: CASRQTGGENTIYF.

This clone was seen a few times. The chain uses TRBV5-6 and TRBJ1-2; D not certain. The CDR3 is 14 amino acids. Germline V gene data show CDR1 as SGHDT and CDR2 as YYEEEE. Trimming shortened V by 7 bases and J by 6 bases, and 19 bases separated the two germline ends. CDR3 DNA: TGTGCCAGCGGCCCAACCGGGTCAGAGGATGGCTACACCTTC. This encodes CASGPTGSEDGYTF.

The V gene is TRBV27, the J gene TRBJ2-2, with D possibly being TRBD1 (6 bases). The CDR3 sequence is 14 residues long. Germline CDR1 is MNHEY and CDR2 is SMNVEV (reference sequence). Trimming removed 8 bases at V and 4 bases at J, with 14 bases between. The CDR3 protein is CASARRGSTGELFF. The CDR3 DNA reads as TGTGCCAGCGCCCGAAGGGGGAGCACCGGGGAGCTGTTTTTT.

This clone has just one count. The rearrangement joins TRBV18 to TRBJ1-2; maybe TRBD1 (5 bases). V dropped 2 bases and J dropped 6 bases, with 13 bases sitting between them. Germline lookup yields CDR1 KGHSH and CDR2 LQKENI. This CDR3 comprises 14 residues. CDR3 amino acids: CASSPVFREDGYTF. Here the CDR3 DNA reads TGTGCCAGCTCACCAGTATTCAGGGAAGATGGCTACACCTTC.

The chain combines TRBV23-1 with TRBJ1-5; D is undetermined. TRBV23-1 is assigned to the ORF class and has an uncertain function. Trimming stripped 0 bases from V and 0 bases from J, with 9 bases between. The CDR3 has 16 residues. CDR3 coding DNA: TGCGCCAGCAGTCAATCGGGCAGGCCTAGCAATCAGCCCCAGCATTTT. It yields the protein CASSQSGRPSNQPQHF.

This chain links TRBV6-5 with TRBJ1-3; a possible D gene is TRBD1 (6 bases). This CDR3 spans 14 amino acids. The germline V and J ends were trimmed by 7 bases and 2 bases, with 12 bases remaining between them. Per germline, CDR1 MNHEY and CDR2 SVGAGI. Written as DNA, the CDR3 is TGTGCCAGCAACGAACAGGGAGCTGGAAACACCATATATTTT. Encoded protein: CASNEQGAGNTIYF.

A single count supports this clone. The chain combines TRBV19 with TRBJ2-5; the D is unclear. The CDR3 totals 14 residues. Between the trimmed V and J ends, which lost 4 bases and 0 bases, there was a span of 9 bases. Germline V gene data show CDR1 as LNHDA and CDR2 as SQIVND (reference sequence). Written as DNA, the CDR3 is TGTGCCAGTAGTAAGCGTGGCAACCAAGAGACCCAGTACTTC. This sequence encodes CASSKRGNQETQYF.

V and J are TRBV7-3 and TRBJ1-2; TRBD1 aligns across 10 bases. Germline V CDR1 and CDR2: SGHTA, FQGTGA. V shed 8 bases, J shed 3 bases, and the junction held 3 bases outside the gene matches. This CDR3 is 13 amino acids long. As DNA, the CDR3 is TGTGCCAGCCGTGGACAGGGGGACTATGGCTACACCTTC. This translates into CASRGQGDYGYTF.

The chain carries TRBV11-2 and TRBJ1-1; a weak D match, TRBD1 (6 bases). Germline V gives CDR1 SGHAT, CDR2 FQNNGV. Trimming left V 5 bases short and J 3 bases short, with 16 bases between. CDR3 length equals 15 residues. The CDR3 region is CASSHQPGGHTEAFF. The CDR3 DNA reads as TGTGCCAGCAGCCACCAACCGGGGGGCCACACTGAAGCTTTCTTT.